These 24 T cell receptor beta chains were sequenced from one sample in a study of graft-versus-host responses after intestinal transplantation. No antigen has been assigned to these receptors. Clones were read by immunoSEQ multiplex PCR, and TCRdb kept only the in-frame ones, dropping some. The sample contains tens of thousands of clones, roughly 92% of which appear only once. Sequences were derived from unstimulated CD4+ T cells sorted from spleen or lymph node cells, sampled before intestinal transplant. The receptors here all came from a human donor who received an intestinal transplant.

The chain links TRBV10-1 to TRBJ2-1, with 8 bases matching TRBD2. Germline V gives CDR1 WNHNN, CDR2 SYGVQD (reference sequence). V dropped 2 bases and J dropped 3; count of bases not matched to a gene: 3. This CDR3 region has 15 residues. CDR3: CASSEAGGVYNEQFF. DNA of the CDR3: TGCGCCAGCAGTGAGGCGGGGGGAGTCTACAATGAGCAGTTCTTC.

The chain recombines TRBV11-2 with TRBJ1-3; D gene unclear. This CDR3 has 14 residues. Trimming stripped 5 bases from V and 1 base from J, with 9 bases between. The germline CDR1 and CDR2 sequences are SGHAT and FQNNGV. The CDR3 DNA reads TGTGCCAGCAGCCCCGGTCGGTCTGGAAACACCATATATTTT. It yields the protein CASSPGRSGNTIYF.

V is TRBV5-1 and J is TRBJ2-3, with 8 bases identical to TRBD1. Germline CDR1 reads SGHRS; CDR2 reads YFSETQ. The CDR3 is 16 amino acids. With V trimmed by 3 bases and J by 1 base, 7 bases remained unmatched. Here the CDR3 DNA reads TGCGCCAGCAGCTCGCAACAGGGGGGACGCACAGATACGCAGTATTTT. As protein: CASSSQQGGRTDTQYF.

This clone was seen a handful of times. The gene calls are TRBV5-6 and TRBJ2-3; D is unclear. The CDR3 totals 11 residues. Trimming took 0 bases from V and 5 from J, leaving 1 base between them. CDR1 and CDR2 (germline): SGHDT, YYEEEE. The CDR3 loop reads CASSLGDTQYF. In DNA, the CDR3 is TGTGCCAGCAGCTTGGGAGATACGCAGTATTTT.

This clone has a handful of counts. The chain carries TRBV19 and TRBJ2-1; 12 bases agree with TRBD2. CDR1 is LNHDA, CDR2 SQIVND, per germline (reference sequence). The V and J ends lost 4 bases and 9 bases, in that order; junction bases with no gene match: 10. This CDR3 comprises 16 residues. Here the CDR3 reads CASSTGLAGQGAEQFF. Written as DNA, the CDR3 is TGTGCCAGTAGTACAGGACTAGCGGGACAAGGAGCTGAGCAGTTCTTC.

The rearrangement links TRBV7-9 to TRBJ2-3; 9 nucleotides align to TRBD2. CDR3 length: 16 residues. After removal of 1 base from V and 3 bases from J, the junction contained 5 bases not matched to a gene. Germline V CDR1 and CDR2: SEHNR, FQNEAQ (reference sequence). This CDR3 reads CASSLGVAGETDTQYF. The CDR3 bases are TGTGCCAGCAGCTTAGGGGTAGCGGGAGAGACAGATACGCAGTATTTT. Drawing the rest from reference TRBV7-9 and TRBJ2-3, the complete variable domain is DTGVSQNPRHKITKRGQNVTFRCDPISEHNRLYWYRQTLGQGPEFLTYFQNEAQLEKSRLLSDRFSAERPKGSFSTLEIQRTEQGDSAMYLCASSLGVAGETDTQYFGPGTRLTVL.

The rearrangement uses TRBV28 and TRBJ2-7; perhaps TRBD1 as D (5 bases). Germline-derived CDR1 and CDR2 are MDHEN and SYDVKM. V was clipped by 4 bases and J by 9 bases, with 13 bases between them. CDR3 length equals 12 residues. The DNA of the CDR3 is TGTGCCAGCAGTTCCCCGACAGTGGGGCAGTACTTC. This sequence encodes CASSSPTVGQYF.

J is TRBJ1-5 and V is TRBV7-2; D might be TRBD1 (5 bases). The CDR3 consists of 15 residues. Trimming shortened V by 2 bases and J by 5 bases, and 13 bases separated the two germline ends. Germline V gene sequence: CDR1 SGHTA, CDR2 FQGNSA. This CDR3 is CASSLTPGAYQPQHF. The CDR3 DNA follows: TGTGCCAGCAGCTTAACTCCCGGGGCCTATCAGCCCCAGCATTTT.

This clone was found once. The chain joins TRBV30 to TRBJ1-2; D is ambiguous. The CDR3 runs 13 residues. Trimming left V 0 bases short and J 4 bases short, with 9 bases between. Per the germline V gene, CDR1 is GTSNPN and CDR2 is SVGIG (reference sequence). The CDR3 DNA is TGTGCCTGGAGTGTCCGGGCGGTCTATGGCTACACCTTC. This translates into CAWSVRAVYGYTF.

About this clone: This same CDR3 is encoded by further DNA sequences in the sample. The chain has TRBV14 and TRBJ2-3; perhaps TRBD2 as D (6 bases). V was pared by 4 bases and J by 4 bases, with 18 bases between. The CDR3 consists of 16 residues. Germline-derived CDR1 and CDR2 are SGHDN and FVKESK. CDR3: CASSPRGLAGSDTQYF. DNA of the CDR3: TGTGCCAGCAGCCCCCGGGGACTGGCGGGATCAGATACGCAGTATTTT.

The chain is built from TRBV4-1 and TRBJ1-2, with D possibly matching TRBD1 (5 bases). Looked up from germline, CDR1 is MGHRA and CDR2 is YSYEKL. The CDR3 covers 15 residues. V was shortened by 4 bases and J by 8 bases, with 20 bases between the two germline ends. The DNA for the CDR3 is TGCGCCAGCAGCCCACCGGGACGCCAATCAGGGGGCTACACCTTC. Protein sequence: CASSPPGRQSGGYTF.

This clone was found once. This rearrangement joins TRBV9 to TRBJ2-5, with TRBD2 matching 10 bases. The CDR3 extends over 16 amino acids. The V segment lost 1 base and the J segment 1 base; nucleotides outside the gene matches: 4. Per germline, CDR1 SGDLS and CDR2 YYNGEE. CDR3 nucleotides: TGTGCCAGCAGCGTAACTAGCGGGATTCTCCAAGAGACCCAGTACTTC. It yields the protein CASSVTSGILQETQYF. Full variable domain (rest looked up from reference TRBV9 and TRBJ2-5): DSGVTQTPKHLITATGQRVTLRCSPRSGDLSVYWYQQSLDQGLQFLIQYYNGEERAKGNILERFSAQQFPDLHSELNLSSLELGDSALYFCASSVTSGILQETQYFGPGTRLLVL.

The V gene is TRBV15, the J gene TRBJ2-5; no definite D call. V shed 4 bases and J shed 5 bases, with 5 bases lying between them. The CDR3 is made up of 11 amino acids. Germline CDR1 and CDR2: LNHNV and YYDKDF (reference sequence). Here the CDR3 DNA reads TGTGCCACCAGCAACGGGGAGACCCAGTACTTC. Translating it yields CATSNGETQYF. Supplemented by reference TRBV15 and TRBJ2-5, the full variable domain reads DAMVIQNPRYQVTQFGKPVTLSCSQTLNHNVMYWYQQKSSQAPKLLFHYYDKDFNNEADTPDNFQSRRPNTSFCFLDIRSPGLGDTAMYLCATSNGETQYFGPGTRLLVL.

The rearrangement links TRBV6-1 to TRBJ1-2; possible D gene TRBD1, 6 bases. The germline V gene encodes CDR1 MNHNS and CDR2 SASEGT. The V gene lost 7 bases and the J gene lost 3 bases, with 12 bases spanning the gap. The CDR3 contains 13 residues. The CDR3 DNA follows: TGTGCCAGCATCAGGGGTCTCGACTATGGCTACACCTTC. This translates into CASIRGLDYGYTF.

This chain links TRBV5-8 with TRBJ1-4; 7 bases map to TRBD1. From germline, CDR1 is SGHTS and CDR2 YDEGEE. The CDR3 is 15 residues long. J gave up 5 bases and V 6 bases, and 10 bases lay outside the gene matches. In DNA form, the CDR3 reads TGTGCCAGCACCCTACCCGGGACAGCGAATGAAAAACTGTTTTTT. This encodes CASTLPGTANEKLFF.

The table lists this clone with a few counts. CDR3 amino acids: CASSLTVNTEAFF. The DNA for the CDR3 is TGTGCCAGCAGTCTTACAGTGAACACTGAAGCTTTCTTT. The chain employs TRBV6-5 and TRBJ1-1; the D is unclear. V was clipped by 5 bases and J by 0 bases, with 7 bases between them. The CDR3 is 13 amino acids. From germline, CDR1 is MNHEY and CDR2 SVGAGI.

V gene TRBV5-3 combines with J gene TRBJ2-1, with D tentatively TRBD2 (6 bases). TRBV5-3 is known as an ORF, though its function is uncertain. V lost 1 base and J 7 bases, leaving 9 bases between the germline ends. The CDR3 contains 13 residues. Written as DNA, the CDR3 is TGTGCCAGAAGCTTGATCGGGGGTAATGAGCAGTTCTTC. Protein product: CARSLIGGNEQFF.

This chain connects TRBV28 to TRBJ1-2, with 8 bases aligning to TRBD1. Germline CDR1 reads MDHEN; CDR2 reads SYDVKM. The CDR3 sequence is 16 residues long. Trimming cost V 6 bases and J 1 base; bases outside gene matches: 10. CDR3 in amino acids: CASRLAGGPYNYGYTF. CDR3 DNA: TGTGCCAGCAGACTAGCAGGGGGCCCCTATAACTATGGCTACACCTTC.

The table lists this clone with a count of one. The chain recombines TRBV6-6 with TRBJ1-2, with 7 bases aligning to TRBD1. The CDR3 loop spans 14 amino acids. Per the germline V gene, CDR1 is MNHNY and CDR2 is SVGAGI (reference sequence). J was trimmed by 2 bases and V by 6 bases; bases with no gene match: 6. CDR3: CASRRTGRNYGYTF. The CDR3, as DNA: TGTGCCAGCAGGCGGACAGGTCGGAACTATGGCTACACCTTC.

This chain joins TRBV2 and TRBJ2-2, with D perhaps matching TRBD2 (5 bases). There are 16 residues in the CDR3. Trimming cost V 3 bases and J 0 bases, with 11 bases left between them. The germline gives CDR1 SNHLY, CDR2 FYNNEI. This chain's CDR3 is CASSERVPPNTGELFF. The CDR3, as DNA: TGTGCCAGCAGTGAGCGGGTACCACCGAACACCGGGGAGCTGTTTTTT.

The chain carries TRBV5-1 and TRBJ2-1; TRBD2 aligns across 15 bases. Germline V lookup: CDR1 SGHRS, CDR2 YFSETQ. The trim removed 2 bases at V and 4 bases at J, leaving 10 bases unmatched. The CDR3 spans 19 residues. The CDR3 bases are TGCGCCAGCAGCTTAACGGGACTAGCGGGAGGAGGAGGGTACAATGAGCAGTTCTTC. Protein sequence: CASSLTGLAGGGGYNEQFF. The full variable domain, in which reference TRBV5-1 and TRBJ2-1 provide the parts outside the CDR3, is KAGVTQTPRYLIKTRGQQVTLSCSPISGHRSVSWYQQTPGQGLQFLFEYFSETQRNKGNFPGRFSGRQFSNSRSEMNVSTLELGDSALYLCASSLTGLAGGGGYNEQFFGPGTRLTVL.

V gene TRBV6-1 combines with J gene TRBJ2-7; D may correspond to TRBD1 or TRBD2 (6 bases each). CDR3 length: 13 residues. V gave up 5 bases and J gave up 1 base, with 9 bases separating them. Germline V gene lookup returns CDR1 MNHNS and CDR2 SASEGT. CDR3 loop: CASSRGPSYEQYF. The CDR3 DNA is TGTGCCAGCAGTCGGGGGCCGTCCTACGAGCAGTACTTC.

The chain combines TRBV30 with TRBJ1-2, with TRBD1 as a possible D gene (5 bases). Germline V gives CDR1 GTSNPN, CDR2 SVGIG (reference sequence). This CDR3 has 13 amino acids. V lost 4 bases and J lost 6, with 15 bases in between. CDR3 DNA: TGTGCCTGGAAGGGGATCACGACGGATGGCTACACCTTC. This encodes CAWKGITTDGYTF.

J is TRBJ2-1 and V is TRBV10-1; D not certain. The CDR3 is made up of 15 amino acids. Germline V gene sequence: CDR1 WNHNN, CDR2 SYGVQD (reference sequence). The V end was cut by 5 bases, the J end by 0 bases, with 11 bases between. CDR3 in amino acids: CASSNPASSYNEQFF. In DNA form, the CDR3 reads TGCGCCAGCAGTAACCCGGCGAGCTCCTACAATGAGCAGTTCTTC.